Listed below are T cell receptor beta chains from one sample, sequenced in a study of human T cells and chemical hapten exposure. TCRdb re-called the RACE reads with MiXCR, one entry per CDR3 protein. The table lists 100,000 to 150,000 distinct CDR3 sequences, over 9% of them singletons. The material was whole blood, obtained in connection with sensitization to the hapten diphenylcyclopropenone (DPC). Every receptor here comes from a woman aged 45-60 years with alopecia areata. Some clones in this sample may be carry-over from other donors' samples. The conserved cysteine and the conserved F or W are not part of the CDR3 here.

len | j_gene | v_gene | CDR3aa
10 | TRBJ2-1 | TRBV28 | ASSPTRREQF
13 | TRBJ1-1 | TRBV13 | ASSLTPGENTEAF
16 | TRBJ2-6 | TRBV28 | ASSPLGQSGPGANVLT
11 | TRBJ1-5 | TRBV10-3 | AISGTADGPQH
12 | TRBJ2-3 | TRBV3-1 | ASSPRQFTDTQY
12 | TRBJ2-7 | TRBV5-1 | ASSTGDLTYEQY
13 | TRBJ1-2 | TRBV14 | ASSPPWGGADGYT
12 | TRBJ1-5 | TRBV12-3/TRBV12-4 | ASSTRGYNQPQH
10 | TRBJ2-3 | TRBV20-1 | SGGQGTDTQY
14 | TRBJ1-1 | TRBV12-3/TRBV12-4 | ASSRPRGALNTEAF
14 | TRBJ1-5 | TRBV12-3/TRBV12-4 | ASSPDWTGSNQPQH
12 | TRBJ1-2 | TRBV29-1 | SVDGKRQGGGYT
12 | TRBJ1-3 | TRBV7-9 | ASSLQGPGNTIY
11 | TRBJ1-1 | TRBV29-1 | SAQGSMNTEAF
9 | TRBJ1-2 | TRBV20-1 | SAQDRDGYT
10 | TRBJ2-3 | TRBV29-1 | SVESRVDTQY
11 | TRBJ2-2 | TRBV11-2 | ASSFRDTGELF
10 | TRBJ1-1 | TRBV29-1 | SVEGRRAEAF
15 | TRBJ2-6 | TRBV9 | ASSVVRGGSGANVLT
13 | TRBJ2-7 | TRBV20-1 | SVPRAGTSASEQY
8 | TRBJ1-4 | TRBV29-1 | SARGEKLF
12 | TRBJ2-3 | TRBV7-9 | ASSLKTVRDTQY
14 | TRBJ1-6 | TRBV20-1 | SARDAGQGSNSPLH
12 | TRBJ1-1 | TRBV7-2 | ASSLAYRGSEAF
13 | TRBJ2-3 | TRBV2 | ASSPDRTSTDTQY
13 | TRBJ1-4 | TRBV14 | ASSQVGGANEKLF
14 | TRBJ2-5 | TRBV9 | ASSVGLGEGQETQY
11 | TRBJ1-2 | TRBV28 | ASRPPGAYGYT